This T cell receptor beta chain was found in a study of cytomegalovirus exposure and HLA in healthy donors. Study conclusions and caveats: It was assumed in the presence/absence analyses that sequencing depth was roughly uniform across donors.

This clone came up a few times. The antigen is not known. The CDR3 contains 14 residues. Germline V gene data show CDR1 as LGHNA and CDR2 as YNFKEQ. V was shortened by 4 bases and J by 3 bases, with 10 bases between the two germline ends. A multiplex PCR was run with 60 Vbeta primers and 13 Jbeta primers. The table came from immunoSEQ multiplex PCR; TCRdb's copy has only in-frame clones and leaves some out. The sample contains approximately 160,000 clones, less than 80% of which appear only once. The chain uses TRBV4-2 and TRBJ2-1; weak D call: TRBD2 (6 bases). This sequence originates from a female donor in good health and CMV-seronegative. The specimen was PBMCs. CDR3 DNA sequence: TGTGCCAGCAGCCCAGGACTAAACTACAATGAGCAGTTCTTC. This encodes CASSPGLNYNEQFF.